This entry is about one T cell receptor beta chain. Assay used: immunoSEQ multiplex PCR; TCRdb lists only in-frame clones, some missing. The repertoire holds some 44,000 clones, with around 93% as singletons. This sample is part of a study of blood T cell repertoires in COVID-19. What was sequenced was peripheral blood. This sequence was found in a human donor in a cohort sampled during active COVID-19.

This CDR3 reads CASSPFSGSGANVLTF. CDR3 coding DNA: TGTGCCAGCAGCCCTTTCTCCGGCTCTGGGGCCAACGTCCTGACTTTC. V usage is TRBV7-6 and J usage is TRBJ2-6, with D uncertain. Looked up from germline, CDR1 is SGHVS and CDR2 is FNYEAQ. V lost 5 bases to trimming and J lost 0 bases, with 11 bases between them. This CDR3 is 16 amino acids long.